The 4 T cell receptor beta chains presented below share a single source sample, sequenced in a study of T cell changes during pregnancy in multiple sclerosis. The table came from immunoSEQ multiplex PCR; TCRdb's copy has only in-frame clones and leaves some out. The data contain around 62,000 clones, around 90% of them singletons. This specimen consisted of CD4+ T cells from peripheral blood mononuclear cells, obtained in the first trimester of pregnancy. The receptors stem from a female donor with multiple sclerosis, enrolled in a pregnancy study.

J is TRBJ1-1 and V is TRBV27, with D perhaps matching TRBD1 (6 bases). The CDR3 totals 15 residues. The germline V and J ends were trimmed by 0 bases and 5 bases, with 13 bases remaining between them. Germline CDR1 MNHEY, CDR2 SMNVEV (reference sequence). The CDR3 nucleotides are TGTGCCAGCAGTTTATCGCCGCGGGGGCTTACTGAAGCTTTCTTT. This codes for CASSLSPRGLTEAFF.

This clone has a handful of counts. The V and J genes are TRBV27 and TRBJ1-6, with a tentative D call TRBD1 (6 bases). The CDR3 contains 14 residues. V shed 6 bases and J shed 3 bases, with 9 bases lying between them. Germline CDR1 is MNHEY and CDR2 is SMNVEV (reference sequence). As DNA, the CDR3 is TGTGCCAGCAGGACAGGCCTCTATAATTCACCCCTCCACTTT. Amino acids: CASRTGLYNSPLHF.

The chain carries TRBV4-2 and TRBJ2-1; 12 bases agree with TRBD2. The V and J ends lost 0 bases and 4 bases, in that order; junction bases with no gene match: 10. The CDR3 is 19 amino acids. From germline, CDR1 is LGHNA and CDR2 YNFKEQ. CDR3 bases: TGTGCCAGCAGCCAAGAATTTGCTAGCGGGGGGGCCTTGTACAATGAGCAGTTCTTC. Its protein is CASSQEFASGGALYNEQFF.

This chain uses TRBV10-3 with TRBJ2-7; 9 positions agree with TRBD1. Trimming took 3 bases from V and 3 from J; bases not matched to a gene: 6. Germline CDR1 ENHRY, CDR2 SYGVKD. The CDR3 spans 15 residues. The CDR3 sequence is CAISEPGQGLYEQYF. The CDR3 nucleotides are TGTGCCATCAGTGAACCGGGACAGGGTCTCTACGAGCAGTACTTC.